This T cell receptor beta chain was sequenced during a study of shared clonotypes between healthy human individuals. The assay was immunoSEQ multiplex PCR, and TCRdb's table has in-frame clones only and misses some. The sample has about half a million clones; 60% to 80% are singletons. Germline values: CDR1 MNHEY, CDR2 SVGAGI. Trimming cost V 6 bases and J 4 bases, with 12 bases left between them. The CDR3 has 13 residues. In its sample, this clone was seen a few times. The clonotype comes from a middle-aged woman in good health. Some clones in this sample may be carry-over from other donors' samples. The gene calls are TRBV6-5 and TRBJ1-1; D possibly corresponds to TRBD1 (5 bases). The sequenced material came from PBMCs. The CDR3 loop reads CASRQYRSTEAFF. CDR3 DNA sequence: TGTGCCAGCAGACAATACAGGAGCACTGAAGCTTTCTTT.